Presented here are 21 T cell receptor beta chains from one specimen sequenced in a study of T cells expressing NK-cell markers. TCRdb reprocessed the 5' RACE reads, keeping one entry per CDR3 protein, no DNA. The listing contains around 470,000 distinct CDR3 sequences. Sequencing was carried out using blood T cells: a sorted CD56 or NKG2C T cell subset, CD4+ or CD8+ T cells, or bulk PBMC T cells (not recorded which). The origin of the receptors is a woman aged 45-65 years in good health.

V and J are TRBV6-1 and TRBJ2-7; the TRBD1 assignment by TCRdb is unverifiable without DNA. CDR1 MNHNS and CDR2 SASEGT come from the germline V gene. CDR3 length: 13 residues. This CDR3 is CASNKGGVYEQYF.

V usage is TRBV5-1 and J usage is TRBJ2-1; TCRdb's D call, TRBD2, is unchecked because there is no DNA. There are 16 residues in the CDR3. Per the germline V gene, CDR1 is SGHRS and CDR2 is YFSETQ. CDR3 protein: CASGKTSGSLNNEQFF.

The rearrangement joins TRBV15 to TRBJ2-7; TCRdb proposes TRBD1, but this gene call is untestable without DNA. There are 13 residues in the CDR3. The germline CDR1 and CDR2 sequences are LNHNV and YYDKDF (reference sequence). CDR3: CATSSPGRYEQYF.

This sequence joins TRBV7-2 and TRBJ1-4. The V gene's germline CDR1 is SGHTA and CDR2 FQGNSA. This CDR3 region has 14 residues. The CDR3 spells CASSPGLEREKLFF.

The rearrangement links TRBV15 to TRBJ2-5; as DNA is missing, the TRBD1 call by TCRdb cannot be tested. The CDR3 sequence is 14 residues long. Germline loops: CDR1 LNHNV, CDR2 YYDKDF (reference sequence). The CDR3 reads CATATKGVTETQYF.

The chain employs TRBV5-6 and TRBJ2-1; TCRdb selects TRBD2, and the lack of DNA leaves this call unchecked. Germline V gene data show CDR1 as SGHDT and CDR2 as YYEEEE. The length of the CDR3 is 17 residues. The CDR3 here is CASSLVVSGRAVNEQFF.

The rearrangement uses TRBV12-3 or TRBV12-4 and TRBJ2-1. This CDR3 contains 14 residues. The CDR3 here is CASSSSGTYNEQFF.

J is TRBJ2-1 and V is TRBV10-3; as DNA is missing, the TRBD2 call by TCRdb cannot be tested. There are 20 residues in the CDR3. Germline-derived CDR1 and CDR2 are ENHRY and SYGVKD. The CDR3 reads CAISSSGIPPILQSYNEQFF.

The genes are TRBV12-3 or TRBV12-4 and TRBJ2-2; TCRdb gives TRBD2 as the D gene, but with no DNA this cannot be confirmed. The CDR3 has 16 amino acids. The CDR3 loop reads CASSLSGTSGPGELFF.

V usage is TRBV3-1 and J usage is TRBJ1-4; checking the TCRdb D call of TRBD1 is not possible without DNA. CDR1 and CDR2 from the germline V gene are LGHDT and YNNKEL (reference sequence). This CDR3 comprises 17 residues. CDR3 sequence reads: CASSQDPPDRGLGKLFF. The entire variable domain, with the rest obtained from reference TRBV3-1 and TRBJ1-4, is as follows: DTAVSQTPKYLVTQMGNDKSIKCEQNLGHDTMYWYKQDSKKFLKIMFSYNNKELIINETVPNRFSPKSPDKAHLNLHINSLELGDSAVYFCASSQDPPDRGLGKLFFGSGTQLSVL.

The V gene is TRBV7-8, the J gene TRBJ1-1; TCRdb lists TRBD1, though no DNA is available to test this call. Looked up from germline, CDR1 is SGHVS and CDR2 is FQNEAQ. CDR3 length: 15 amino acids. CDR3 in amino acids: CASSPRQGIDTEAFF.

This chain connects TRBV5-1 to TRBJ2-1; with no DNA, the TCRdb D assignment of TRBD2 cannot be verified. The CDR3 is 15 amino acids. CDR1 is SGHRS and CDR2 is YFSETQ in the germline V gene. The CDR3 reads CASSRGVAGDNEQFF.

The gene calls are TRBV29-1 and TRBJ2-3; TCRdb outputs TRBD2, but without DNA this stays unchecked. The CDR3 runs to 18 residues. Germline V gene lookup returns CDR1 SQVTM and CDR2 ANQGSEA. The CDR3 region is CSVERRTSGRAITDTQYF.

The genes are TRBV20-1 and TRBJ1-6; TCRdb lists TRBD1, though no DNA is available to test this call. Germline assignment: CDR1 DFQATT and CDR2 SNEGSKA (reference sequence). CDR3 length equals 11 residues. This chain's CDR3 is CSARGQQVLHF.

This chain links TRBV6-5 with TRBJ2-1; TCRdb's assignment of TRBD2 cannot be checked, as there is no DNA. Germline V CDR1 and CDR2: MNHEY, SVGAGI. There are 16 residues in the CDR3. The CDR3 region is CASSYSGLAGPREQFF.

The rearrangement links TRBV5-1 to TRBJ2-5; TCRdb reports TRBD1, a call that lacks DNA to check it against. Germline CDR1 SGHRS, CDR2 YFSETQ. The CDR3 runs to 15 residues. The CDR3 region is CASSQLGQAQETQYF.

This chain links TRBV3-1 with TRBJ1-6. The germline V gene has CDR1 LGHDT and CDR2 YNNKEL (reference sequence). The CDR3 has 15 residues. The CDR3 region is CASSPIPSHNSPLHF.

The genes are TRBV18 and TRBJ2-3; TCRdb calls TRBD2, which cannot be checked without DNA. This CDR3 has 20 amino acids. CDR1 KGHSH and CDR2 LQKENI come from the germline V gene. Here the CDR3 reads CASSPLPSGRIKTSTDTQYF.

The chain couples TRBV7-2 to TRBJ2-3; absent DNA, TCRdb's TRBD1 call cannot be checked. From germline, CDR1 is SGHTA and CDR2 FQGNSA. This CDR3 contains 13 residues. The CDR3 region is CASSFGTGDTQYF.

The J gene is TRBJ2-1, the V gene TRBV29-1; the D gene TCRdb calls, TRBD2, cannot be checked with no DNA. This CDR3 has 13 amino acids. From germline, CDR1 is SQVTM and CDR2 ANQGSEA. CDR3 sequence reads: CSVRTSGSNEQFF.

The rearrangement uses TRBV5-1 and TRBJ1-6; TCRdb's D call, TRBD1, is unchecked because there is no DNA. CDR3 length equals 15 residues. The germline V gene has CDR1 SGHRS and CDR2 YFSETQ. The CDR3: CASSLDLADRGTLHF.